The sample holds a few counts of the clone carrying this T cell receptor (beta chain). Its antigen is not identified. Two oligonucleotides, mixed equimolar, formed the beta constant-region primer covering TRBC1 and TRBC2. Ligated cDNA was amplified by four rounds of PCR with nested alpha and beta constant-region primers and SP2. Ligation attached a single-stranded oligonucleotide with a 12-nucleotide UMI and the SP2 primer to the cDNA 3' end. TCRdb reanalysed the UMI-ligation and nested PCR reads using MiXCR and keeps one entry per CDR3 protein. Of 15,000 to 20,000 distinct CDR3 sequences listed, roughly 8.4% were seen once; the top ten hold around 23%. The data originate from a study of naive and memory T cell subsets. Study results and limitations: No ground truth validated the naive and memory repertoire findings. In naive cells, over 90% of TCR sequences were seen only once.

Sequencing was done on a sample of central memory CD8+ T cells from blood. The clonotype was recovered from a human donor in good health.

CDR3 DNA sequence: TGTGCCAGCAGCCTAGCGGGGGGCACAGATACGCAGTATTTT. It encodes CASSLAGGTDTQYF. The genes are TRBV6-4 and TRBJ2-3; the match to TRBD2 covers 10 bases. V trimming: 6 bases; J trimming: 1 base; junction bases outside the gene matches: 1. The CDR3 contains 14 residues. Germline V gene data show CDR1 as MRHNA and CDR2 as SNTAGT.